The 9 T cell receptor beta chains listed next were all sequenced from one sample in a study of a mutant IDH1 vaccine in newly diagnosed glioma. No antigen is known for these receptors. Time point here: week 47, end of study. Vaccinated patients received 300 ug of mutant IDH1 20-mer peptide per dose, with topical imiquimod. The data were produced by immunoSEQ multiplex PCR, yet TCRdb's version contains in-frame clones alone and is incomplete. Among some 35,000 clones listed, around 75% were seen once. The specimen was PBMCs, collected from a glioma patient whose treatment included an IDH1 peptide vaccine. The receptor source for this set is a man aged 40-49 years with glioma.

A few counts support this clone. This sequence joins TRBV5-1 and TRBJ2-5; possibly TRBD1 or TRBD2 for D (6 bases each). Trimming pared 3 bases from V and 4 bases from J, leaving 10 bases between. The V gene's germline CDR1 is SGHRS and CDR2 YFSETQ. This CDR3 contains 13 residues. Here the CDR3 DNA reads TGCGCCAGCAGCTACGGGGGCGGAGAGACCCAGTACTTC. Translated: CASSYGGGETQYF.

The DNA for the CDR3 is TGCGCCAGCAGCTTGATACAGAGTTCCACCGGGGAGCTGTTTTTT. Translation: CASSLIQSSTGELFF. J is TRBJ2-2 and V is TRBV5-1, with D unclear. Germline V gene lookup returns CDR1 SGHRS and CDR2 YFSETQ. Trimming shortened V by 1 base and J by 4 bases, and 11 bases separated the two germline ends. CDR3 size: 15 residues.

The chain recombines TRBV10-3 with TRBJ1-2; D not certain. The CDR3 is 13 amino acids. Trimming removed 9 bases from V and 4 bases from J, with 15 bases in between. Germline V CDR1 and CDR2: ENHRY, SYGVKD. The DNA of the CDR3 is TGTGCCATTGCCAACAGTGAATTCTATGGCTACACCTTC. It specifies CAIANSEFYGYTF.

This chain connects TRBV19 to TRBJ2-1, with 16 bases matching TRBD2. The germline gives CDR1 LNHDA, CDR2 SQIVND (reference sequence). With V trimmed by 4 bases and J by 9 bases, 9 bases remained unmatched. The CDR3 runs to 17 residues. The CDR3 DNA sequence: TGTGCCAGTAGTACCCCCGGGACTAGCGGGAGGGCAGCTGAGCAGTTCTTC. This codes for CASSTPGTSGRAAEQFF.

The count of this clone is one. The chain recombines TRBV7-2 with TRBJ2-5; no definite D call. Germline V gene sequence: CDR1 SGHTA, CDR2 FQGNSA. This CDR3 has 13 amino acids. Trimming took off 2 bases at V and 1 base at J, with 5 bases between the two ends. The chain's CDR3 is CASSLSFQETQYF. The CDR3 nucleotides read TGTGCCAGCAGCTTAAGCTTCCAAGAGACCCAGTACTTC. The full variable domain, rest sourced from reference TRBV7-2 and TRBJ2-5, is GAGVSQSPSNKVTEKGKDVELRCDPISGHTALYWYRQSLGQGLEFLIYFQGNSAPDKSGLPSDRFSAERTGGSVSTLTIQRTQQEDSAVYLCASSLSFQETQYFGPGTRLLVL.

The CDR3 protein is CASAPGLGTGEQYV. DNA for the CDR3: TGTGCCAGCGCCCCGGGATTAGGTACTGGCGAGCAGTACGTC. The chain joins TRBV6-1 to TRBJ2-7, with D perhaps TRBD2 (5 bases). The CDR3 covers 14 residues. Trimming pared 8 bases from V and 6 bases from J, leaving 20 bases between. Germline CDR1 MNHNS, CDR2 SASEGT.

The J gene is TRBJ1-5, the V gene TRBV6-5; D remains ambiguous. This CDR3 has 12 residues. Per germline, CDR1 MNHEY and CDR2 SVGAGI. V shed 7 bases and J shed 1 base, with 5 bases lying between them. This CDR3 reads CASTGSNQPQHF. Here the CDR3 DNA reads TGTGCCAGCACAGGAAGCAATCAGCCCCAGCATTTT.

The rearrangement uses TRBV4-1 and TRBJ2-3; perhaps D is TRBD1 or TRBD2 (5 bases each). Trimming shortened V by 1 base and J by 3 bases, and 8 bases separated the two germline ends. Germline loops: CDR1 MGHRA, CDR2 YSYEKL. The CDR3 totals 14 residues. The CDR3 sequence: CASSQGGWTDTQYF. The DNA of the CDR3 is TGCGCCAGCAGCCAAGGGGGGTGGACAGATACGCAGTATTTT.

The chain carries TRBV13 and TRBJ2-1, with no clear D. This CDR3 spans 14 amino acids. The germline V gene has CDR1 PRHDT and CDR2 FYEKMQ (reference sequence). Trimming removed 0 bases from V and 5 bases from J, with 8 bases in between. For the CDR3, the DNA is TGTGCCAGCAGCTTAGGGGGTATGGACAATGAGCAGTTCTTC. It specifies CASSLGGMDNEQFF.